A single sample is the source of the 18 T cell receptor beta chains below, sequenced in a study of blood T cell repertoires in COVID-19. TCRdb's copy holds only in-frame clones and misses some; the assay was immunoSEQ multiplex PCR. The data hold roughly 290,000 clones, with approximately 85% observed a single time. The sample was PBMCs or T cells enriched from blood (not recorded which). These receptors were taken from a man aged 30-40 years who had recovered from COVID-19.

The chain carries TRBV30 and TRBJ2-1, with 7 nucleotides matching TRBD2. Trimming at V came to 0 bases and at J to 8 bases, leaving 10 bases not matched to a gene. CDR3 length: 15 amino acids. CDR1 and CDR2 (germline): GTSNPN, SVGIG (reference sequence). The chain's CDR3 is CAWSVPRGELYEQFF. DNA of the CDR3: TGTGCCTGGAGTGTCCCCCGGGGGGAATTGTATGAGCAGTTCTTC.

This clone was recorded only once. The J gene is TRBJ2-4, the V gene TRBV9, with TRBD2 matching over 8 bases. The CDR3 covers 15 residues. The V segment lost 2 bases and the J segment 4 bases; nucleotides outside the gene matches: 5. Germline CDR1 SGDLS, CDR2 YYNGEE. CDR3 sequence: CASSVGSGVKNIQYF. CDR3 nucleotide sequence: TGTGCCAGCAGCGTTGGTAGCGGGGTAAAAAACATTCAGTACTTC.

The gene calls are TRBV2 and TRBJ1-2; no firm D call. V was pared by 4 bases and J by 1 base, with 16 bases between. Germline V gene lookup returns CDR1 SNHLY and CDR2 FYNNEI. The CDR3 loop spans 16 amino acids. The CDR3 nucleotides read TGTGCCAGCAGTGGGGTTTTGGCAGGCGATAACTATGGCTACACCTTC. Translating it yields CASSGVLAGDNYGYTF.

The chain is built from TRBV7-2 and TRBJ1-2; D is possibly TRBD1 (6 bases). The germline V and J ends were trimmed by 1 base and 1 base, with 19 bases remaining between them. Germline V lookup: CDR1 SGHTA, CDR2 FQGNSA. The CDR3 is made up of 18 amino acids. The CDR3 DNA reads TGTGCCAGCAGCTTAGAGCCGCTGGGGCTAGGGGGTAACTATGGCTACACCTTC. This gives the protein CASSLEPLGLGGNYGYTF.

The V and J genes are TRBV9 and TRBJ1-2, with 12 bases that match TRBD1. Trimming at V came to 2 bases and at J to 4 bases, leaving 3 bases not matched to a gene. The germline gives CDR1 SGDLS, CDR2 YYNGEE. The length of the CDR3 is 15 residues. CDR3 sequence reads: CASSVGTGGLYGYTF. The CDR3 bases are TGTGCCAGCAGCGTGGGGACAGGGGGCCTCTATGGCTACACCTTC. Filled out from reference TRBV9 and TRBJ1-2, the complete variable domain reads DSGVTQTPKHLITATGQRVTLRCSPRSGDLSVYWYQQSLDQGLQFLIQYYNGEERAKGNILERFSAQQFPDLHSELNLSSLELGDSALYFCASSVGTGGLYGYTFGSGTRLTVV.

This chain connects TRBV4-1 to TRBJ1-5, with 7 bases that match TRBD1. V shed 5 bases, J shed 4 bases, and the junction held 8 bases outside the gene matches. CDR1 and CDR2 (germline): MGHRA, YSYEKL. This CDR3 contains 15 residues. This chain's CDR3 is CASSGLQQGNQPQHF. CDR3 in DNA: TGCGCCAGCAGCGGACTTCAACAGGGGAATCAGCCCCAGCATTTT.

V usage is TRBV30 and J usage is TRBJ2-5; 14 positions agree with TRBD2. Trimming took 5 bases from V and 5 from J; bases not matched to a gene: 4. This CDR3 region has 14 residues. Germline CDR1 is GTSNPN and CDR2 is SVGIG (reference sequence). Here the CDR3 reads CAWGTSGGGETQYF. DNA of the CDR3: TGTGCCTGGGGGACTAGCGGGGGAGGGGAGACCCAGTACTTC. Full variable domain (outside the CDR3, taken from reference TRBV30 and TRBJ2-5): SQTIHQWPATLVQPVGSPLSLECTVEGTSNPNLYWYRQAAGRGLQLLFYSVGIGQISSEVPQNLSASRPQDRQFILSSKKLLLSDSGFYLCAWGTSGGGETQYFGPGTRLLVL.

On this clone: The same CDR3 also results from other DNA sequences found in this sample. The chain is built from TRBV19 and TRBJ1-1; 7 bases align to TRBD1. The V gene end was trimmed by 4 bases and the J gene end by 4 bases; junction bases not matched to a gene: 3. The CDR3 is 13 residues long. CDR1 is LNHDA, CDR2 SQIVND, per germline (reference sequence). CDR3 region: CASSRQGGTEAFF. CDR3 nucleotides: TGTGCCAGTAGTAGACAGGGAGGCACTGAAGCTTTCTTT.

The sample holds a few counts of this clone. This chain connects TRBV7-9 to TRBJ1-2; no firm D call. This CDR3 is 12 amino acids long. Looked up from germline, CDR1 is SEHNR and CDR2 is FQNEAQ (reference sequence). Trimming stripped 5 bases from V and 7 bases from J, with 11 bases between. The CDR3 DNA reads TGTGCCAGCAGCCCTAAAAACGGTGGCTACACCTTC. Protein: CASSPKNGGYTF.

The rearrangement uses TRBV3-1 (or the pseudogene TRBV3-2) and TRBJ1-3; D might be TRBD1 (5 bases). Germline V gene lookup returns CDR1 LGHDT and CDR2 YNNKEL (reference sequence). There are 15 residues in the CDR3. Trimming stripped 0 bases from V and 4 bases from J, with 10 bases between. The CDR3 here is CASSQEGHRGNTIYF. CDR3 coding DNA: TGTGCCAGCAGCCAAGAAGGTCACAGGGGAAACACCATATATTTT.

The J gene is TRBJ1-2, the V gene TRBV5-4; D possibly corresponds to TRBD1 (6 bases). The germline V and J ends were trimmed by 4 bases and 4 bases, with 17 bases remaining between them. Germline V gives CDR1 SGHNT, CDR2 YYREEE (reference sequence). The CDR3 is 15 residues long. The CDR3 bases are TGTGCCAGCAGCCCCAGGGACACAAGATCCTATGGCTACACCTTC. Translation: CASSPRDTRSYGYTF.

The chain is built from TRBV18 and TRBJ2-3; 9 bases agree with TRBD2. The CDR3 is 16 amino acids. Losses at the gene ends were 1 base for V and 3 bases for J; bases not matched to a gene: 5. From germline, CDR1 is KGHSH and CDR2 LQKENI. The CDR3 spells CASSPLQAGGTDTQYF. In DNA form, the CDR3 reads TGTGCCAGCTCACCACTCCAAGCGGGGGGAACAGATACGCAGTATTTT.

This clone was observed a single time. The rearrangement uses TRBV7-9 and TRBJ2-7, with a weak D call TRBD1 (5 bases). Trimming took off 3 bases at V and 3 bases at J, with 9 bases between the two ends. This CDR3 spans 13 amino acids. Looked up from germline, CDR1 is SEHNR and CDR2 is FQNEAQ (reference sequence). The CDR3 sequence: CASSLDTLYEQYF. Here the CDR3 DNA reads TGTGCCAGCAGCTTGGACACCCTCTACGAGCAGTACTTC.

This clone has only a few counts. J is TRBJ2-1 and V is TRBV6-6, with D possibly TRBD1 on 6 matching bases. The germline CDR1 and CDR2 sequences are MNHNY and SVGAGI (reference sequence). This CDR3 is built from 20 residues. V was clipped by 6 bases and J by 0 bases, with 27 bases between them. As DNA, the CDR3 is TGTGCCAGCAGCACAGATATTTACAGGGCAGGGTGGACCTCCTACAATGAGCAGTTCTTC. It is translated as CASSTDIYRAGWTSYNEQFF.

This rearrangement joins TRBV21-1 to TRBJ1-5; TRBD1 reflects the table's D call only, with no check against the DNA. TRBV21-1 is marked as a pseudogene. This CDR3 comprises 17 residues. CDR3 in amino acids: CASPKNKGYRSNQPQHF. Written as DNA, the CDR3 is TGTGCCAGCCCAAAAAATAAAGGTTACAGGAGCAATCAGCCCCAGCATTTT.

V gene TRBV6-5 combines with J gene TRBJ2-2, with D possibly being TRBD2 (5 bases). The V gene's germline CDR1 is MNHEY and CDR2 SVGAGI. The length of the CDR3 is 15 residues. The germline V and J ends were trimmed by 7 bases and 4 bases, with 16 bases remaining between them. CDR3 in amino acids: CASTEGQLGTGELFF. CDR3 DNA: TGTGCCAGCACCGAGGGTCAGTTGGGCACCGGGGAGCTGTTTTTT.

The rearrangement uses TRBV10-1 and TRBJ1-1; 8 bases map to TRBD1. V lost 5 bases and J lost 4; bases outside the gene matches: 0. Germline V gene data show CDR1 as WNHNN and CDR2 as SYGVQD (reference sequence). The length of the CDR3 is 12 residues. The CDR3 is CASSTGGTEAFF. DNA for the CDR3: TGCGCCAGCAGTACAGGGGGCACTGAAGCTTTCTTT.

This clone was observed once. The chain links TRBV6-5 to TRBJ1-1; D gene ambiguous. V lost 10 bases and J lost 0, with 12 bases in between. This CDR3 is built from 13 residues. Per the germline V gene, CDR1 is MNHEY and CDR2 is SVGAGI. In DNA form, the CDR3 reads TGTGCCACCAACGACGGGGTGAACACTGAAGCTTTCTTT. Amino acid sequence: CATNDGVNTEAFF.